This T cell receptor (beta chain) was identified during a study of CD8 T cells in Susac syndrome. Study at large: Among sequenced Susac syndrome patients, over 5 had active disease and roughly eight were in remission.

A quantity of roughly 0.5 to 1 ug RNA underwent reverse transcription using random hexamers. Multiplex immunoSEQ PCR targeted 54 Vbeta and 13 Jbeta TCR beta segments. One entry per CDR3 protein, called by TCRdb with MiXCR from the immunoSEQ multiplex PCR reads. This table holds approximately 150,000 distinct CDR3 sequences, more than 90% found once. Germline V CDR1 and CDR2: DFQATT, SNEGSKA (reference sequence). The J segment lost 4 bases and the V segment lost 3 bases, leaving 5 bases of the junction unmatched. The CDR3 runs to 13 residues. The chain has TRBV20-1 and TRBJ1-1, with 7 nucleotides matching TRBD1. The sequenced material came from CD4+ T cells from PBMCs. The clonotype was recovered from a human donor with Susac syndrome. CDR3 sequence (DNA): TGCAGTGCTAGTACAGGGGAGGCCACTGAAGCTTTCTTT. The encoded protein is CSASTGEATEAFF.